This T cell receptor beta chain is drawn from a study of blood T cells in healthy people across ages. Study-wide results and caveats: Researchers report that TCR beta diversity correlated strongly with naive T cell percentage.

Comment on this clonotype: Its specificity is not known. The junction departs from germline at one end; a sequencing error may be responsible.

CDR1 is MNHNY and CDR2 is SVGAGI in the germline V gene (reference sequence). The CDR3 spans 16 residues. A second roughly 6 to 11 cycle PCR used barcoded and J-beta primers. Via MiXCR, TCRdb re-called the 5' RACE reads, giving one row per CDR3 protein. This table holds roughly 1,500,000 distinct CDR3 sequences, about 35% found once. The chain employs TRBV6-6 and TRBJ2-5; the D gene is possibly TRBD1 (5 bases). The TCR sequence derives from a woman aged 25 to 39 in good health. The sample consisted of blood. CDR3 sequence: CAGSYSGQELQETQYF. The CDR3 coding sequence is TGTGCCGGCAGTTACTCCGGACAAGAATTACAAGAGACCCAGTACTTC.